This entry describes one TCR beta chain. Its specificity is unknown. The sample originates from a study of Tregs in tolerant kidney transplant recipients. Some clones are missing from TCRdb's copy, which holds only in-frame ones; the method was immunoSEQ multiplex PCR. The data hold roughly 40,000 clones, with roughly 95% observed a single time. Germline V gene data show CDR1 as SQVTM and CDR2 as ANQGSEA. With V trimmed by 5 bases and J by 4 bases, 6 bases remained unmatched. This CDR3 region has 13 residues. Study-level findings and limits: The small number of patients limits these findings pending further validation.

The sequenced sample consisted of Tregs from blood cultured with allogeneic cells. The J gene is TRBJ2-5, the V gene TRBV29-1; 8 positions match TRBD1. This receptor was obtained from a human donor in good health. In nucleotides, the CDR3 is TGCAGCGTTTGGACAGGGAACTCAGAGACCCAGTACTTC. Translated, it gives CSVWTGNSETQYF.